The 26 T cell receptor beta chains below all came from one sample that was sequenced in a study of T cells after yellow fever vaccination. Using its own MiXCR run on the 5' RACE reads, TCRdb lists one record per CDR3 protein. The sample contains a few hundred thousand distinct CDR3 sequences, roughly 8.6% of which appear only once. The specimen was PBMCs, collected roughly seven weeks after the first yellow fever vaccination. The receptors originated from a man between 18 and 35 years old who received the YFV17D yellow fever vaccine.

This chain links TRBV6-2 or TRBV6-3 with TRBJ2-7; D uncertain. V dropped 6 bases and J dropped 6 bases, with 15 bases sitting between them. The CDR3 loop spans 13 amino acids. Germline V gene lookup returns CDR1 MNHEY and CDR2 SVGEGT. The CDR3 sequence: CASSNSGQAEQYF. The CDR3 region has the DNA TGTGCCAGCAGCAACTCGGGCCAAGCCGAGCAGTACTTC.

This clonotype was seen a handful of times. The rearrangement uses TRBV5-4 and TRBJ1-1; no clear D. The CDR3 contains 13 residues. In germline, CDR1 is SGHNT, CDR2 YYREEE (reference sequence). V was pared by 4 bases and J by 6 bases, with 13 bases between. The CDR3 coding sequence is TGTGCCAGCAGCGAAGGGCCCGGCGCTGAAGCTTTCTTT. Its protein product is CASSEGPGAEAFF.

This clonotype was counted between two and nine times. This chain connects TRBV20-1 to TRBJ2-7, with TRBD2 identical over 7 bases. Germline CDR1 DFQATT, CDR2 SNEGSKA (reference sequence). This CDR3 region has 13 residues. V was pared by 4 bases and J by 2 bases, with 5 bases of the junction left unmatched. CDR3 sequence reads: CSAKASGTYEQYF. In nucleotides, the CDR3 is TGCAGTGCTAAGGCTAGCGGCACCTACGAGCAGTACTTC.

The sample holds one count of this clonotype. V gene TRBV20-1 combines with J gene TRBJ1-2; weak D call: TRBD1 (6 bases). Trimming removed 3 bases from V and 3 bases from J, with 11 bases in between. From germline, CDR1 is DFQATT and CDR2 SNEGSKA (reference sequence). CDR3 length: 13 amino acids. The CDR3 here is CSASVGTHYGYTF. The CDR3 DNA reads as TGCAGTGCTAGTGTTGGGACACACTATGGCTACACCTTC.

The chain links TRBV4-3 to TRBJ1-2, with 7 bases identical to TRBD1. The CDR3 sequence is 15 residues long. The ends lost 1 base at V and 3 bases at J; junction bases unmatched: 5. Germline-derived CDR1 and CDR2 are LGHNA and YSLEER. CDR3 sequence reads: CASSQATGAYYGYTF. The CDR3 DNA sequence: TGCGCCAGCAGCCAAGCTACAGGGGCCTACTATGGCTACACCTTC.

The chain uses TRBV29-1 and TRBJ2-7; 12 bases align to TRBD2. Germline CDR1 is SQVTM and CDR2 is ANQGSEA. The CDR3 has 16 amino acids. After removal of 4 bases from V and 3 bases from J, the junction contained 10 bases not matched to a gene. CDR3 bases: TGCAGCGTTGTACTAGCGGGGGGCCAATACTTCTACGAGCAGTACTTC. Amino acid sequence: CSVVLAGGQYFYEQYF.

This clonotype came up a few times. The gene calls are TRBV4-3 and TRBJ2-3, with 12 bases fitting TRBD2. The CDR3 has 17 residues. CDR1 is LGHNA and CDR2 is YSLEER in the germline V gene. V shed 5 bases and J 2 bases; nucleotides not matched to a gene: 8. The CDR3 bases are TGCGCCAGCAGCGACACCCTAGCGGGGGGGACCACAGATACGCAGTATTTT. It yields the protein CASSDTLAGGTTDTQYF.

This clonotype was seen many times. This sequence joins TRBV5-1 and TRBJ2-5, with 8 bases lining up with TRBD2. CDR1 is SGHRS, CDR2 YFSETQ, per germline. V lost 3 bases, J lost 4 bases, and 8 bases stayed unmatched. This CDR3 comprises 15 residues. DNA of the CDR3: TGCGCCAGCAGCTCCAACGGGGGGGGCCGAGAGACCCAGTACTTC. Translation: CASSSNGGGRETQYF.

V and J are TRBV7-3 and TRBJ2-1; 13 bases match TRBD2. Germline-derived CDR1 and CDR2 are SGHTA and FQGTGA. The CDR3 length is 16 residues. V lost 5 bases to trimming and J lost 5 bases; unmatched junction nucleotides: 6. Here the CDR3 reads CASSLRGTSGNNEQFF. The CDR3 nucleotides are TGTGCCAGCAGCCTAAGGGGGACTAGCGGGAACAATGAGCAGTTCTTC.

V and J are TRBV4-3 and TRBJ2-4, with TRBD2 matching 12 bases. J lost 9 bases, V lost 0 bases, and 9 bases had no gene match. Germline V gene data show CDR1 as LGHNA and CDR2 as YSLEER. The CDR3 has 17 amino acids. The CDR3 coding sequence is TGCGCCAGCAGCCAAGATCACCCTAGCGGGGGGGGAACCATTCAGTACTTC. Translated: CASSQDHPSGGGTIQYF.

The table lists this clonotype with a few counts. This sequence joins TRBV4-1 and TRBJ1-1; D is possibly TRBD1 (6 bases). The germline gives CDR1 MGHRA, CDR2 YSYEKL. This CDR3 region has 12 residues. The ends were cut back, 6 bases at V and 8 bases at J, with 13 bases in the middle. The CDR3 DNA reads TGCGCCAGCAGTAGGGGGGCCCTGGAAGCTTTCTTT. Its translation is CASSRGALEAFF.

This clonotype has ten or more counts. CDR3: CASSPTRAGNTQYF. The CDR3 nucleotides read TGTGCCAGCAGCCCGACGAGGGCGGGCAATACGCAGTATTTT. The rearrangement uses TRBV7-2 and TRBJ2-3; D might be TRBD2 (5 bases). The V gene lost 5 bases and the J gene lost 7 bases, with 16 bases spanning the gap. Looked up from germline, CDR1 is SGHTA and CDR2 is FQGNSA. The CDR3 loop spans 14 amino acids.

In its sample, this clonotype was seen a few times. The CDR3 spells CASSPQGLAGMNEQFF. The CDR3 region has the DNA TGTGCCAGCAGCCCCCAGGGACTAGCGGGGATGAATGAGCAGTTCTTC. The chain carries TRBV3-1 and TRBJ2-1, with 13 bases aligning to TRBD2. This CDR3 is 16 amino acids long. CDR1 is LGHDT and CDR2 is YNNKEL in the germline V gene (reference sequence). The J segment lost 7 bases and the V segment lost 4 bases, leaving 7 bases of the junction unmatched.

This clonotype showed up many times. The CDR3 DNA reads as TGTGCCATCAAGGGGAGCTATGGCTACACCTTC. It translates to CAIKGSYGYTF. V and J are TRBV10-3 and TRBJ1-2; possible D gene TRBD1, 5 bases. The V end was cut by 7 bases, the J end by 4 bases, with 7 bases between. There are 11 residues in the CDR3. In germline, CDR1 is ENHRY, CDR2 SYGVKD.

There are a few counts of this clonotype. The chain carries TRBV5-1 and TRBJ2-1, with 8 bases aligning to TRBD1. CDR3 size: 16 residues. Per germline, CDR1 SGHRS and CDR2 YFSETQ. V trimming: 2 bases; J trimming: 7 bases; junction bases outside the gene matches: 11. The CDR3 DNA reads TGCGCCAGCAGCTTTTACGGTCAGGGGGCGGGTAATGAGCAGTTCTTC. Its translation: CASSFYGQGAGNEQFF.

The J gene is TRBJ1-1, the V gene TRBV29-1; TRBD1 matches 8 bases. The CDR3 length is 14 residues. Germline lookup yields CDR1 SQVTM and CDR2 ANQGSEA. The V and J ends lost 6 bases and 3 bases, in that order; junction bases with no gene match: 9. CDR3 amino acids: CSVWDRRSDTEAFF. The CDR3, as DNA: TGCAGCGTATGGGACAGGCGAAGTGACACTGAAGCTTTCTTT. Based on the CDR3 plus reference TRBV29-1 and TRBJ1-1, the full variable domain is SAVISQKPSRDICQRGTSLTIQCQVDSQVTMMFWYRQQPGQSLTLIATANQGSEATYESGFVIDKFPISRPNLTFSTLTVSNMSPEDSSIYLCSVWDRRSDTEAFFGQGTRLTVV.

This clonotype was seen more than once but under ten times. V is TRBV29-1 and J is TRBJ1-2; tentative D call: TRBD1 (5 bases). The CDR3 spans 14 residues. Trimming pared 5 bases from V and 3 bases from J, leaving 16 bases between. CDR1 is SQVTM and CDR2 is ANQGSEA in the germline V gene. The CDR3 DNA reads as TGCAGCGTTCGGGTCCCAGGGACGGACTATGGCTACACCTTC. Translating it yields CSVRVPGTDYGYTF. Full variable domain (missing parts from reference TRBV29-1 and TRBJ1-2): SAVISQKPSRDICQRGTSLTIQCQVDSQVTMMFWYRQQPGQSLTLIATANQGSEATYESGFVIDKFPISRPNLTFSTLTVSNMSPEDSSIYLCSVRVPGTDYGYTFGSGTRLTVV.

This clonotype came up many times. The genes are TRBV6-5 and TRBJ1-2; a weak D match, TRBD1 (5 bases). The germline V and J ends were trimmed by 0 bases and 4 bases, with 9 bases remaining between them. The germline CDR1 and CDR2 sequences are MNHEY and SVGAGI. The CDR3 is 14 residues long. CDR3 DNA sequence: TGTGCCAGCAGTTACTCGGGGCAGTCCTATGGCTACACCTTC. It translates to CASSYSGQSYGYTF.

To note about this clonotype: This is likely a read error, given that the CDR3 carries no conserved phenylalanine or tryptophan at its end. This chain uses TRBV3-1 with TRBJ1-6; perhaps TRBD1 as D (6 bases). Germline V lookup: CDR1 LGHDT, CDR2 YNNKEL (reference sequence). The CDR3 is 14 residues long. The germline V and J ends were trimmed by 4 bases and 10 bases, with 14 bases remaining between them. The CDR3 region has the DNA TGTGCCAGCAGCCTGGGGGCCCGCGGGTCACCCCTCCACTCT. As protein: CASSLGARGSPLHS.

The chain combines TRBV20-1 with TRBJ2-5; 8 nucleotides align to TRBD2. Germline V gene lookup returns CDR1 DFQATT and CDR2 SNEGSKA (reference sequence). Losses at the gene ends were 0 bases for V and 4 bases for J; bases not matched to a gene: 10. This CDR3 is built from 16 residues. The CDR3 sequence is CSARDLRAGETETQYF. As DNA, the CDR3 is TGCAGTGCTAGAGATTTGCGAGCGGGGGAGACAGAGACCCAGTACTTC.

The CDR3 DNA reads as TGCGCCAGCAAGGATTACCCCCACTACAATGAGCAGTTCTTC. Its protein is CASKDYPHYNEQFF. This chain links TRBV5-1 with TRBJ2-1; D is ambiguous. The CDR3 runs 14 residues. Between the trimmed V and J ends, which lost 6 bases and 3 bases, there was a span of 13 bases. Germline V gives CDR1 SGHRS, CDR2 YFSETQ.

The chain couples TRBV7-3 to TRBJ2-1, with 8 bases matching TRBD2. Germline V gene data show CDR1 as SGHTA and CDR2 as FQGTGA. V was clipped by 3 bases and J by 0 bases; unmatched bases: 7. The CDR3 runs to 17 residues. The CDR3 region has the DNA TGTGCCAGCAGCTTTTCGGGGGGGCCCCGCTCCTACAATGAGCAGTTCTTC. Its translation is CASSFSGGPRSYNEQFF.

This clonotype was seen at least ten times. The chain carries TRBV12-3 or TRBV12-4 and TRBJ2-2; no definite D call. The CDR3 length is 15 residues. Between the trimmed V and J ends, which lost 6 bases and 0 bases, there was a span of 11 bases. CDR3 bases: TGTGCCAGCAGGACCGGGTTCCCGAACACCGGGGAGCTGTTTTTT. This sequence encodes CASRTGFPNTGELFF.

This clonotype has a handful of counts. V is TRBV5-4 and J is TRBJ1-2; D unclear. V shed 2 bases and J shed 2 bases, with 7 bases lying between them. The CDR3 contains 13 residues. Germline assignment: CDR1 SGHNT and CDR2 YYREEE (reference sequence). This CDR3 is CASSFHTNYGYTF. The CDR3 DNA follows: TGTGCCAGCAGCTTCCACACGAACTATGGCTACACCTTC.

This clonotype was counted between two and nine times. The V call is TRBV5-4, the J call TRBJ2-7, with D tentatively TRBD1 or TRBD2 (6 bases each). The CDR3 extends over 15 amino acids. CDR1 and CDR2 (germline): SGHNT, YYREEE (reference sequence). With 5 bases removed from V and 3 bases from J, the gap between germline ends came to 18 bases. The CDR3 region is CASRFGPGDNYEQYV. The CDR3 coding sequence is TGTGCCAGCAGGTTTGGACCGGGGGACAACTACGAGCAGTACGTC.

The V gene is TRBV23-1, the J gene TRBJ2-1; possibly TRBD1 for D (6 bases). TRBV23-1 is flagged as an ORF with uncertain function. V was pared by 8 bases and J by 4 bases, with 18 bases between. The CDR3 contains 15 residues. CDR3 nucleotide sequence: TGCGCCAGCGGAAAGACGGGACATTGTTACAATGAGCAGTTCTTC. Translation: CASGKTGHCYNEQFF.